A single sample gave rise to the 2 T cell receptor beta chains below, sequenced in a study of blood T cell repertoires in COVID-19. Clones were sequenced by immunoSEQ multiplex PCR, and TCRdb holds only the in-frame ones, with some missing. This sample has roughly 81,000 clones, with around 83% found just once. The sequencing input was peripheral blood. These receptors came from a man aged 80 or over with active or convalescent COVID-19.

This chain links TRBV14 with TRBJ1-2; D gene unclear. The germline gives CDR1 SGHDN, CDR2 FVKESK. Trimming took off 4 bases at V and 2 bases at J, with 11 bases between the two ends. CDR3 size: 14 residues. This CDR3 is CASSPLIANYGYTF. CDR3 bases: TGTGCCAGCAGCCCACTAATCGCCAACTATGGCTACACCTTC.

CDR3 in DNA: TGTGCCAGCAGCCAGGCCAGAAGGGACAGCCATAGGTCCAACATAAATGAGCAGTTCTTC. This encodes CASSQARRDSHRSNINEQFF. The chain combines TRBV14 with TRBJ2-1, with 7 bases that match TRBD1. V lost 3 bases, J lost 7 bases, and 24 bases stayed unmatched. The CDR3 contains 20 residues. Looked up from germline, CDR1 is SGHDN and CDR2 is FVKESK.